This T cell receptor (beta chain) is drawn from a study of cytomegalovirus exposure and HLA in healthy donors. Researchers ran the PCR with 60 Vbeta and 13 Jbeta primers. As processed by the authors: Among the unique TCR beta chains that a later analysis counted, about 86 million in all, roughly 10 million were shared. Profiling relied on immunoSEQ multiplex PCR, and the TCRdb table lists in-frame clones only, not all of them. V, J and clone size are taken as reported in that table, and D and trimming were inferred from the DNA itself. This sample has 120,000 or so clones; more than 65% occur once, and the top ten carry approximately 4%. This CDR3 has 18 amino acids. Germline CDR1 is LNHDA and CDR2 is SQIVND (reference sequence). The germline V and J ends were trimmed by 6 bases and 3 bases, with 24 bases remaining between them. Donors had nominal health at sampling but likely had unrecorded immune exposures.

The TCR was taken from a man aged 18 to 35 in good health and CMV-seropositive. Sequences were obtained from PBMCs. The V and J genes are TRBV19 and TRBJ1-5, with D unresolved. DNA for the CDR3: TGTGCCAGTAGCTCCCGACCAACCGATGGCCGACACAATCAGCCCCAGCATTTT. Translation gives CASSSRPTDGRHNQPQHF.